The clone carrying this TCR beta chain was seen once. Its specificity is not known. This entry belongs to a study of T cell responses to AZD1222 COVID-19 vaccine. Findings and caveats of the study: In a largely white British group with more females than males, clonal diversity was possibly underestimated.

Sequenced by immunoSEQ multiplex PCR; TCRdb stores in-frame clones only, minus some. This sample has around 92,000 clones, with approximately 91% found just once. V lost 1 base to trimming and J lost 6 bases; unmatched junction nucleotides: 4. Germline CDR1 is SEHNR and CDR2 is FQNEAQ (reference sequence). The CDR3 sequence is 14 residues long. The specimen was peripheral blood, collected on day 0 of AZD1222 vaccination. The receptor's source is an adult in good health. The rearrangement links TRBV7-9 to TRBJ1-2; TRBD1 agrees at 8 bases. DNA of the CDR3: TGTGCCAGCAGCTTAGAGGACAGGGAACATGGCTACACCTTC. Translation: CASSLEDREHGYTF.